This T cell receptor (beta chain) emerged from a study of T cell repertoires in cytomegalovirus infection. The overall study: Researchers turned to recently identified HLA-C-restricted CMV epitopes as well as well-studied HLA-B-restricted ones.

TCRdb processed the reads anew with MiXCR; each CDR3 protein has one entry. This sample has roughly 920,000 distinct CDR3 sequences, with about a third found just once. A word on this clonotype: The antigen remains unidentified.

The ends were cut back, 0 bases at V and 0 bases at J, with 8 bases in the middle. The germline CDR1 and CDR2 sequences are SGHTA and FQGNSA. The CDR3 has 16 amino acids. The receptor's source is a human donor in good health (CMV status not recorded). Some clones in this sample may be carry-over from other donors' samples. The sample consisted of cultured CD8+ T cells from PBMCs, taken from culture after CMV antigen stimulation. The chain couples TRBV7-2 to TRBJ1-4, with D unresolved. CDR3 loop: CASSLAHSATNEKLFF. The CDR3 DNA is TGTGCCAGCAGCTTAGCCCACAGTGCAACTAATGAAAAACTGTTTTTT.